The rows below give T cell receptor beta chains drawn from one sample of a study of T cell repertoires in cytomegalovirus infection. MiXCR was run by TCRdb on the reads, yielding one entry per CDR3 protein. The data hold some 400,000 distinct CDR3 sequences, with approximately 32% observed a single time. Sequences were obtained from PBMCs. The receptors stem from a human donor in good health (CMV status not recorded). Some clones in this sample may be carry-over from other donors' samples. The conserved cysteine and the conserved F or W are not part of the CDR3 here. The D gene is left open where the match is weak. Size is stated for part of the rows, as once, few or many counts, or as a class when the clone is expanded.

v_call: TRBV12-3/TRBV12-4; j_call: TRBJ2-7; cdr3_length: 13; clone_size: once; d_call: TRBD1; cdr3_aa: ASSFRGQGFYEQY
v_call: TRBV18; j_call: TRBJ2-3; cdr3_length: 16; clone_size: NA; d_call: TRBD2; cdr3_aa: ASSPLRTSGGGTDTQY
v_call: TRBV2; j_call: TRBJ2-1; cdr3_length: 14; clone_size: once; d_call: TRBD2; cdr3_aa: ASSEANAGGLNEQF
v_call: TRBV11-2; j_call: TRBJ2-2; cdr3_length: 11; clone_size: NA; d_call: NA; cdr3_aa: ACAQTYTGELF
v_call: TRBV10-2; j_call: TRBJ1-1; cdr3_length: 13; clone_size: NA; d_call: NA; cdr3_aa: ASSERGPGNTEAF
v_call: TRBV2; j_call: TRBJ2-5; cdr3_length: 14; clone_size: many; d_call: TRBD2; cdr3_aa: ASSELAGNRQETQY
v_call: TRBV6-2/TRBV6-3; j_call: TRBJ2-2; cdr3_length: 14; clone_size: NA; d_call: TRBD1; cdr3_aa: ASSHRDSANTGELF
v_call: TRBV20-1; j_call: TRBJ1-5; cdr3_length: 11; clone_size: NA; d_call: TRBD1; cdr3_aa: SARGQGNQPQH
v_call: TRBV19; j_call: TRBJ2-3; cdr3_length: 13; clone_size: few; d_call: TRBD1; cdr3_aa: ASSMTGLSTDTQY
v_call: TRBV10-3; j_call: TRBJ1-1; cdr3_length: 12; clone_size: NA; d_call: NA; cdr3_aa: AISESGRDTEAF
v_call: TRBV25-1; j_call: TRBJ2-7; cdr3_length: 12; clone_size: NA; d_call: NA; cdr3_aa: ASSEYRDSYEQY
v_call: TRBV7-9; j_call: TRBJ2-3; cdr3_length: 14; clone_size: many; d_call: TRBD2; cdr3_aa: ASSFGLAGGLDTQY
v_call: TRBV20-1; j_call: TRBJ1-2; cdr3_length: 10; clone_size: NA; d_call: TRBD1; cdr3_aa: SAKRQGGGYT
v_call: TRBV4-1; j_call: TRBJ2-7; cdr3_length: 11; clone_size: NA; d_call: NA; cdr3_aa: DSSQTEQYEQY
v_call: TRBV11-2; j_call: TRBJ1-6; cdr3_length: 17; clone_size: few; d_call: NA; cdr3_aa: ASSLGGSALSSYNSPLH
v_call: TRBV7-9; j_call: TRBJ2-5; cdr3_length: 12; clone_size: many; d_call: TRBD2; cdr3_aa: ASSRSGGQETQY
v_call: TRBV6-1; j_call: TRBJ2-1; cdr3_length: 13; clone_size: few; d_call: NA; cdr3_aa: ASSEIELSYNEQF
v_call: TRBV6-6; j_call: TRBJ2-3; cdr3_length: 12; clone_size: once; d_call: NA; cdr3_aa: ASSYSGTTDTQY
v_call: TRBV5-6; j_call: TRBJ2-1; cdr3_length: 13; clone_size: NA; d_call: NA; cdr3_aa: ASSLGQLLTNEQF
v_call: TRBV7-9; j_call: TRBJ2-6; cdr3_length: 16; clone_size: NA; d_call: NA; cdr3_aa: ASSLVGEKHSGANVLT
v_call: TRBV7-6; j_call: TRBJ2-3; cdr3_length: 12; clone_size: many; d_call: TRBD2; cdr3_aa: ASSLEIGEGTQY
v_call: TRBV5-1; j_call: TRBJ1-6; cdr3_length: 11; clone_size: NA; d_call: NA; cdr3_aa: ASSNDRNSPLH
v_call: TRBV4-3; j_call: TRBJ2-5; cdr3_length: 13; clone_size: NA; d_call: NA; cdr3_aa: ASSPGRQAAGTQY
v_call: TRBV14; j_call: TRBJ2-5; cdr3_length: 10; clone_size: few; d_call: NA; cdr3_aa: ASPKLGETQY
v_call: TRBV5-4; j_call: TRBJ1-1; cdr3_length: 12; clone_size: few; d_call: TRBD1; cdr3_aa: ASKTTGTNTEAF
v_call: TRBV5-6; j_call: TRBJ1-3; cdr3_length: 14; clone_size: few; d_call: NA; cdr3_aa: ASSLVAGSSGNTIY
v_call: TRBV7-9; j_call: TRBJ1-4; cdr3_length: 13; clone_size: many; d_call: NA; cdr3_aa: ASSLGTATNEKLF
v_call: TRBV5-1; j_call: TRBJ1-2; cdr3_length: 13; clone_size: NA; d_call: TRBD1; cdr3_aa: ASSPTGGKDYGYT
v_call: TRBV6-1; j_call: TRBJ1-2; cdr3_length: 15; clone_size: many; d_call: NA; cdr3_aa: ASSDLTGALGNYGYT
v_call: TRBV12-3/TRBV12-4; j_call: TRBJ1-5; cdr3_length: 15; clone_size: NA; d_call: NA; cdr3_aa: ASSRNPGRNGNQPQH
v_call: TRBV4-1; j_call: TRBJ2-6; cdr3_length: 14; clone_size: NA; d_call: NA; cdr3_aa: ASSQGVDSGANVLT
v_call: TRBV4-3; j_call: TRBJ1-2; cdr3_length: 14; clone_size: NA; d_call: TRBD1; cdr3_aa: ASSQDSLLDRDGYT
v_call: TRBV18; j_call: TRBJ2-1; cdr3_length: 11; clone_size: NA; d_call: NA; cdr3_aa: ASSTTGNNEQF
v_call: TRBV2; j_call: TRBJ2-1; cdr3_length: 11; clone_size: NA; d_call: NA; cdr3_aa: ASSKTGAYEQF
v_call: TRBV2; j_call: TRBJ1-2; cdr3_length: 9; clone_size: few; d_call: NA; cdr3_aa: ASSDNYGYT
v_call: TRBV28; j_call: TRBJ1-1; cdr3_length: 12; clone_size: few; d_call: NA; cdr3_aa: ASSGSSGAAEAF
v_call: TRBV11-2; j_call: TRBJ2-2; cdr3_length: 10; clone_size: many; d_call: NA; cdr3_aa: ASSLDPGELF
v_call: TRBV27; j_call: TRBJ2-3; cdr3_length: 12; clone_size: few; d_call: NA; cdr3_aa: ASSPWDIPDTQY
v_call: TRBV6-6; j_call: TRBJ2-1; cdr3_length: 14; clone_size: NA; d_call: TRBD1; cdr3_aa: ASSATPGQGGYEQF
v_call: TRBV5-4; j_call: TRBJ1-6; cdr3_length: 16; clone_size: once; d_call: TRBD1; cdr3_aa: ASSTRQGGSSYNSPLH
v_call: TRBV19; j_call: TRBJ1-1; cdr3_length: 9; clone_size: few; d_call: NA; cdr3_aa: ASKRRTEAF